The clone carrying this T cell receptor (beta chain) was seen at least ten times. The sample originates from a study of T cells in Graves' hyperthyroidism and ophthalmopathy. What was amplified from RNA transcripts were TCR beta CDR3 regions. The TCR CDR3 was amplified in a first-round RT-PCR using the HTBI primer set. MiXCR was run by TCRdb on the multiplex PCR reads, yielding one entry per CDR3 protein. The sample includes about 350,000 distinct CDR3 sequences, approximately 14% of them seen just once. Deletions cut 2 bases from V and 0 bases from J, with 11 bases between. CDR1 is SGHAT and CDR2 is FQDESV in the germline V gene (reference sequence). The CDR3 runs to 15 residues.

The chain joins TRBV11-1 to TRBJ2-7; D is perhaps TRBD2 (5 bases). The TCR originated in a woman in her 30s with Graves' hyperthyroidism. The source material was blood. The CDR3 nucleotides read TGTGCCAGCAGCTTAATCGGGGAAAGCTCCTACGAGCAGTACTTC. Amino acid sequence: CASSLIGESSYEQYF.